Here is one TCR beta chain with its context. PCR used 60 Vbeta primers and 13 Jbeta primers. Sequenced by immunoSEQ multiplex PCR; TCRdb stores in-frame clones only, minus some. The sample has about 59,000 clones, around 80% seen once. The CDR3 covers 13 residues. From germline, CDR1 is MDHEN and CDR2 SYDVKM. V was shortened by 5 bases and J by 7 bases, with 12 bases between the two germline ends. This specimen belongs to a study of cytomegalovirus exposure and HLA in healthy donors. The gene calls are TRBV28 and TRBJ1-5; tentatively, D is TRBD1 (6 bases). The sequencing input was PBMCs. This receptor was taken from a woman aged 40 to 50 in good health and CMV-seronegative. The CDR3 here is CASSLQGGQPQHF. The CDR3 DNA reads TGTGCCAGCAGTCTACAGGGAGGGCAGCCCCAGCATTTT.